The 17 T cell receptor beta chains below come from one sample, sequenced in a study of T cell responses to AZD1222 COVID-19 vaccine. TCRdb's copy holds only in-frame clones and misses some; the assay was immunoSEQ multiplex PCR. Here the sample spans 130,000 or so clones, 65% to 90% being singletons. Source: peripheral blood, taken 28 days after the second AZD1222 dose. These receptors originate from an adult who received the AZD1222 COVID-19 vaccine.

This clone was seen a few times. V is TRBV7-8 and J is TRBJ1-6; D possibly corresponds to TRBD1 (6 bases). CDR1 and CDR2 from the germline V gene are SGHVS and FQNEAQ. This CDR3 comprises 13 residues. V was trimmed by 4 bases and J by 7 bases, leaving 8 bases between them. CDR3 loop: CASSWTENSPLHF. In nucleotides, the CDR3 is TGTGCCAGCAGCTGGACAGAGAATTCACCCCTCCACTTT.

The chain joins TRBV6-5 to TRBJ2-2; D gene unclear. The CDR3 length is 10 residues. CDR1 and CDR2 (germline): MNHEY, SVGAGI. The V end lost 9 bases, the J end lost 6 bases, and 5 bases lay between the germline ends. The chain's CDR3 is CASGPGELFF. The CDR3 coding sequence is TGTGCCAGTGGGCCCGGGGAGCTGTTTTTT.

This chain connects TRBV9 to TRBJ1-3; D gene unclear. Per the germline V gene, CDR1 is SGDLS and CDR2 is YYNGEE. The CDR3 extends over 14 amino acids. Trimming removed 4 bases from V and 0 bases from J, with 8 bases in between. CDR3 sequence (DNA): TGTGCCAGCAGCCTTAAACACTCTGGAAACACCATATATTTT. Protein sequence: CASSLKHSGNTIYF.

The chain joins TRBV11-2 to TRBJ2-5, with D perhaps TRBD1 (6 bases). CDR3 length: 11 residues. Germline assignment: CDR1 SGHAT and CDR2 FQNNGV. Trimming pared 6 bases from V and 8 bases from J, leaving 10 bases between. CDR3 protein: CASRSGVTQYF. Written as DNA, the CDR3 is TGTGCCAGCAGATCAGGGGTCACCCAGTACTTC.

This chain links TRBV18 with TRBJ1-5; possible D gene TRBD1, 6 bases. Trimming pared 4 bases from V and 11 bases from J, leaving 12 bases between. In germline, CDR1 is KGHSH, CDR2 LQKENI. The CDR3 has 12 residues. The CDR3 here is CASSLNRETQHF. DNA for the CDR3: TGTGCCAGCTCACTCAACAGGGAGACCCAGCATTTT.

The chain recombines TRBV7-9 with TRBJ1-2, with a weak D call TRBD1 (5 bases). CDR1 is SEHNR and CDR2 is FQNEAQ in the germline V gene (reference sequence). V was shortened by 2 bases and J by 8 bases, with 12 bases between the two germline ends. The length of the CDR3 is 13 residues. As DNA, the CDR3 is TGTGCCAGCAGCTTACCCGGTGAGGGGGGCTACACCTTC. Protein: CASSLPGEGGYTF.

This clone was counted a few times. The chain recombines TRBV5-4 with TRBJ1-5; D is perhaps TRBD1 (6 bases). The CDR3 totals 16 residues. CDR1 is SGHNT, CDR2 YYREEE, per germline (reference sequence). The germline V and J ends were trimmed by 4 bases and 0 bases, with 14 bases remaining between them. DNA of the CDR3: TGTGCCAGCAGCGGAAGGACAGCACTTAGCAATCAGCCCCAGCATTTT. The encoded protein is CASSGRTALSNQPQHF. Combining the CDR3 with reference TRBV5-4 and TRBJ1-5 gives the whole variable domain ETGVTQSPTHLIKTRGQQVTLRCSSQSGHNTVSWYQQALGQGPQFIFQYYREEENGRGNFPPRFSGLQFPNYSSELNVNALELDDSALYLCASSGRTALSNQPQHFGDGTRLSIL.

Concerning this clone itself: The sample contains more than one DNA sequence encoding this CDR3. The V call is TRBV14, the J call TRBJ1-6, with 10 bases lining up with TRBD1. The CDR3 is made up of 15 amino acids. The germline gives CDR1 SGHDN, CDR2 FVKESK. The V and J ends lost 3 bases and 7 bases, in that order; junction bases with no gene match: 3. In nucleotides, the CDR3 is TGTGCCAGCAGCCAGAGGACAGGGGGAAATTCACCCCTCCACTTT. Amino acids: CASSQRTGGNSPLHF.

The chain combines TRBV5-5 with TRBJ1-1; maybe TRBD1 (6 bases). This CDR3 comprises 16 residues. From germline, CDR1 is SGHKS and CDR2 YYEKEE (reference sequence). V lost 0 bases to trimming and J lost 4 bases, with 16 bases between them. CDR3 sequence (DNA): TGTGCCAGCAGCTTGGGGGCTGGGGGGCTTCCCACTGAAGCTTTCTTT. Translated: CASSLGAGGLPTEAFF.

This clone showed up just once. V is TRBV11-2 and J is TRBJ1-4; possible D gene TRBD1, 5 bases. Germline CDR1 reads SGHAT; CDR2 reads FQNNGV. Trimming removed 5 bases at V and 5 bases at J, with 15 bases between. There are 15 residues in the CDR3. In DNA, the CDR3 is TGTGCCAGCAGCACGGGGGGTGGGAGGAATGAAAAACTGTTTTTT. This codes for CASSTGGGRNEKLFF. Together with reference TRBV11-2 and TRBJ1-4, the CDR3 gives the full variable domain: EAGVAQSPRYKIIEKRQSVAFWCNPISGHATLYWYQQILGQGPKLLIQFQNNGVVDDSQLPKDRFSAERLKGVDSTLKIQPAKLEDSAVYLCASSTGGGRNEKLFFGSGTQLSVL.

The V gene is TRBV3-1 (or the pseudogene TRBV3-2), the J gene TRBJ2-1; 8 nucleotides align to TRBD2. CDR1 LGHDT and CDR2 YNNKEL come from the germline V gene (reference sequence). J gave up 8 bases and V 2 bases, and 8 bases lay outside the gene matches. This CDR3 has 15 amino acids. CDR3 sequence reads: CASSQTGLVNYEQFF. CDR3 nucleotide sequence: TGTGCCAGCAGCCAAACGGGACTAGTCAATTATGAGCAGTTCTTC.

The V and J genes are TRBV5-1 and TRBJ2-7; D might be TRBD1 (6 bases). V shed 4 bases and J shed 5 bases, with 10 bases lying between them. This CDR3 spans 12 amino acids. The germline V gene encodes CDR1 SGHRS and CDR2 YFSETQ. The CDR3 coding sequence is TGCGCCAGCAGCACCGGGACACACGAGCAGTACTTC. Translated: CASSTGTHEQYF.

The chain is built from TRBV10-3 and TRBJ2-1; tentative D call: TRBD2 (5 bases). The CDR3 runs 15 residues. The germline CDR1 and CDR2 sequences are ENHRY and SYGVKD. Trimming removed 5 bases at V and 8 bases at J, with 19 bases between. Here the CDR3 reads CAISKVQTQADEQFF. In nucleotides, the CDR3 is TGTGCCATCAGTAAAGTCCAGACCCAAGCGGATGAGCAGTTCTTC.

The chain carries TRBV6-5 and TRBJ1-1, with TRBD1 matching 7 bases. The length of the CDR3 is 15 residues. J lost 3 bases, V lost 6 bases, and 10 bases had no gene match. Per germline, CDR1 MNHEY and CDR2 SVGAGI. This CDR3 reads CASRQRQGMDTEAFF. In DNA, the CDR3 is TGTGCCAGCAGACAAAGACAGGGAATGGACACTGAAGCTTTCTTT.

This rearrangement joins TRBV12-3 or TRBV12-4 to TRBJ2-5; 10 bases agree with TRBD2. This CDR3 has 13 amino acids. V lost 6 bases and J lost 9; bases outside the gene matches: 7. CDR3 sequence reads: CASSPQLAGAQYF. As DNA, the CDR3 is TGTGCCAGCAGCCCACAGCTAGCGGGGGCCCAGTACTTC.

This chain uses TRBV7-2 with TRBJ2-7; a weak D match, TRBD1 (5 bases). This CDR3 is 15 amino acids long. V was pared by 5 bases and J by 3 bases, with 17 bases between. Germline V gene sequence: CDR1 SGHTA, CDR2 FQGNSA. CDR3 DNA sequence: TGTGCCAGCAGCCCCGGACAAGGCGTTTACTACGAGCAGTACTTC. The encoded protein is CASSPGQGVYYEQYF.

J is TRBJ1-4 and V is TRBV3-1 (or the pseudogene TRBV3-2); D gene uncertain. Trimming shortened V by 1 base and J by 8 bases, and 17 bases separated the two germline ends. CDR1 and CDR2 from the germline V gene are LGHDT and YNNKEL (reference sequence). This CDR3 spans 16 amino acids. CDR3 bases: TGTGCCAGCAGCCAAGGTCTCCCGGTATCCAGGGAAAAACTGTTTTTT. This codes for CASSQGLPVSREKLFF.